The 8 T cell receptor beta chains below all came from one sample that was sequenced in a study of T cells in Graves' hyperthyroidism and ophthalmopathy. It was RNA transcripts that yielded the amplified TCR beta CDR3 regions. The TCR CDR3 was amplified in a first-round RT-PCR using the HTBI primer set. TCRdb analysed the multiplex PCR reads with MiXCR anew, one entry per CDR3 protein. This sample carries a few hundred thousand distinct CDR3 sequences, approximately 16% of them seen once, and the ten largest clones take roughly 50%. What was sequenced was blood. The origin of the receptors is a woman aged 50 to 60 with Graves' hyperthyroidism.

This clonotype was detected ten times or more. This chain uses TRBV27 with TRBJ1-4, with D possibly TRBD1 on 5 matching bases. There are 15 residues in the CDR3. CDR1 and CDR2 (germline): MNHEY, SMNVEV (reference sequence). V lost 1 base and J 8 bases, leaving 14 bases between the germline ends. CDR3 region: CASSLLWGLGEKLFF. DNA for the CDR3: TGTGCCAGCAGTTTATTATGGGGACTGGGGGAAAAACTGTTTTTT.

This clonotype was observed many times. The V and J genes are TRBV12-3 or TRBV12-4 and TRBJ2-1; D not certain. The CDR3 loop spans 16 amino acids. V shed 5 bases and J shed 9 bases, with 23 bases lying between them. CDR3 nucleotides: TGTGCCAGCAGTATGCCTGGCTCAATGGGGATCGGTGAGCAGTTCTTC. Amino acid sequence: CASSMPGSMGIGEQFF.

Of note for this clonotype: Possible read error: a much larger clone is one base away. The CDR3 protein is CASSLVGLANAYEQFF. Written as DNA, the CDR3 is TGTGCCAGCAGCTTGGTGGGACTAGCGAATGCCTACGAGCAGTTCTTC. J is TRBJ2-7 and V is TRBV7-9; 10 nucleotides line up with TRBD2. The DNA end is a closer match to TRBJ2-1, so the J assignment may be wrong. This CDR3 comprises 16 residues. Germline V CDR1 and CDR2: SEHNR, FQNEAQ (reference sequence).

In its sample, this clonotype was seen many times. Here the CDR3 reads CASSYEGGTYNEQFF. As DNA, the CDR3 is TGTGCCAGCAGTTACGAGGGCGGGACCTACAATGAGCAGTTCTTC. The chain links TRBV6-5 to TRBJ2-1; tentatively, D is TRBD2 (6 bases). The germline V gene has CDR1 MNHEY and CDR2 SVGAGI. The CDR3 covers 15 residues. V was cut by 2 bases and J by 2 bases, with 10 bases left in between.

The V call is TRBV5-1, the J call TRBJ1-1; no definite D call. V was pared by 4 bases and J by 7 bases, with 17 bases between. CDR1 and CDR2 from the germline V gene are SGHRS and YFSETQ. The CDR3 sequence is 14 residues long. CDR3: CASSPNRPDDEAFF. CDR3 nucleotide sequence: TGCGCCAGCAGCCCGAACCGGCCCGATGATGAAGCTTTCTTT.

This clonotype was found many times. The V gene is TRBV6-1, the J gene TRBJ2-5, with 7 bases identical to TRBD1. CDR3 length: 13 amino acids. CDR1 is MNHNS and CDR2 is SASEGT in the germline V gene. V dropped 10 bases and J dropped 8; count of bases not matched to a gene: 13. The chain's CDR3 is CAIAGTDKNTQYF. Here the CDR3 DNA reads TGTGCCATCGCCGGGACAGACAAGAACACCCAGTACTTC.

This clonotype has ten or more counts. This rearrangement joins TRBV11-2 to TRBJ1-1, with D possibly matching TRBD1 (6 bases). This CDR3 is 15 amino acids long. Germline assignment: CDR1 SGHAT and CDR2 FQNNGV. V lost 5 bases to trimming and J lost 0 bases, with 13 bases between them. The CDR3 loop is CASSAGQTLNTEAFF. The CDR3, as DNA: TGTGCCAGCAGCGCCGGACAGACCTTGAACACTGAAGCTTTCTTT.

This clonotype appeared many times. This chain uses TRBV7-9 with TRBJ1-2; D may be TRBD1 (6 bases). This CDR3 has 13 residues. The germline V and J ends were trimmed by 3 bases and 7 bases, with 12 bases remaining between them. The germline gives CDR1 SEHNR, CDR2 FQNEAQ (reference sequence). For the CDR3, the DNA is TGTGCCAGCAGCTTCCCGGGGGGCTCTGGCTACACCTTC. It translates to CASSFPGGSGYTF.